The T cell receptor (beta chain) described here comes from a study of T cell changes during pregnancy in multiple sclerosis. Germline CDR1 is MNHEY and CDR2 is SMNVEV (reference sequence). This CDR3 is 13 amino acids long. V was shortened by 0 bases and J by 4 bases, with 6 bases between the two germline ends. Using immunoSEQ multiplex PCR, the repertoire was profiled, and TCRdb retains in-frame clones only, with some absent. Among 76,000 or so clones listed, 85% to 95% were seen once. The sequence derives from a female donor in good health, enrolled as a control in a pregnancy study. The sample consisted of peripheral blood, taken in the second trimester of pregnancy. This chain joins TRBV27 and TRBJ1-2, with a tentative D call TRBD1 (6 bases). Written as DNA, the CDR3 is TGTGCCAGCAGTTTATCAGGGGGCTATGGCTACACCTTC. Amino acids: CASSLSGGYGYTF.